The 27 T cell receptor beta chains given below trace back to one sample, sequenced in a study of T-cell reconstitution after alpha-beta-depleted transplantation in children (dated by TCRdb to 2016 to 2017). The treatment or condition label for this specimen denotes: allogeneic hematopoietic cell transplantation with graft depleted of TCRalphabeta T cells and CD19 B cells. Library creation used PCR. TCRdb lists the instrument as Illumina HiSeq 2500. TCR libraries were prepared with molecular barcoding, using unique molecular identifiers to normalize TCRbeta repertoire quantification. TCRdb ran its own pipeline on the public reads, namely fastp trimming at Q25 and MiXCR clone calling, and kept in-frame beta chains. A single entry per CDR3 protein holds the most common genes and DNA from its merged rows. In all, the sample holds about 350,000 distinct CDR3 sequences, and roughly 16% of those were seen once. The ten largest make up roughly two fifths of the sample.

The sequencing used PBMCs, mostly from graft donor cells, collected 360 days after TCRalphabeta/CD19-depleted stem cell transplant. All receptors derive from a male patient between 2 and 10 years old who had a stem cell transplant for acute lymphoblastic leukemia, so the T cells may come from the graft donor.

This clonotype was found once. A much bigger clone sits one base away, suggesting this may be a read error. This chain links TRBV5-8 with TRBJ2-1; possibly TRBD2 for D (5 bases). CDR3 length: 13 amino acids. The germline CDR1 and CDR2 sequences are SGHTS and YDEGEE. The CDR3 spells CASSLDFHNEQFF. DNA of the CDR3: TGTGCCAGCAGTTTGGACTTCCACAATGAGCAGTTCTTC.

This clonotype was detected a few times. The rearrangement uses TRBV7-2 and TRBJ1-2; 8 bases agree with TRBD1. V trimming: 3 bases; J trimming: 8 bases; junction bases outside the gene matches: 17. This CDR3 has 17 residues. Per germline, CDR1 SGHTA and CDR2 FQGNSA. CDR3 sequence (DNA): TGTGCCAGCAGCTTTATCCCCACTGGCCCAGGGGGCGCGGGCTACACCTTC. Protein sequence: CASSFIPTGPGGAGYTF. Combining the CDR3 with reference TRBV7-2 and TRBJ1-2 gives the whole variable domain GAGVSQSPSNKVTEKGKDVELRCDPISGHTALYWYRQSLGQGLEFLIYFQGNSAPDKSGLPSDRFSAERTGGSVSTLTIQRTQQEDSAVYLCASSFIPTGPGGAGYTFGSGTRLTVV.

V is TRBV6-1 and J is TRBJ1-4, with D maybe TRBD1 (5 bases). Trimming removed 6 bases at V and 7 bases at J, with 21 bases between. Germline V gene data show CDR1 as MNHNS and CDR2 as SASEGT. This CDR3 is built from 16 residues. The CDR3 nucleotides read TGTGCCAGCAGCCGGCCCCCTGGGGGGAGGGGTGAAAAACTGTTTTTT. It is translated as CASSRPPGGRGEKLFF.

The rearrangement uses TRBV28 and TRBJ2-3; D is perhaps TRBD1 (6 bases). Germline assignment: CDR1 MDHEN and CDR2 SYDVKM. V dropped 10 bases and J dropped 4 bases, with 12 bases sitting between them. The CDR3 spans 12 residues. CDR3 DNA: TGTGCCACCAAACAGGGAGCAGATACGCAGTATTTT. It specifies CATKQGADTQYF.

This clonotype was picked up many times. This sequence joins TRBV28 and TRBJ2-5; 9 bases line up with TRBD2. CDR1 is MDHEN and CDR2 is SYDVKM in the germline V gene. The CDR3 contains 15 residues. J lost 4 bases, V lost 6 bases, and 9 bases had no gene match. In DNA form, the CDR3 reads TGTGCCAGCAGGGTGAGACTAGCGGCAGGAGAGACCCAGTACTTC. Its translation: CASRVRLAAGETQYF. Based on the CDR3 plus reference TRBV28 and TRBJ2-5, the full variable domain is DVKVTQSSRYLVKRTGEKVFLECVQDMDHENMFWYRQDPGLGLRLIYFSYDVKMKEKGDIPEGYSVSREKKERFSLILESASTNQTSMYLCASRVRLAAGETQYFGPGTRLLVL.

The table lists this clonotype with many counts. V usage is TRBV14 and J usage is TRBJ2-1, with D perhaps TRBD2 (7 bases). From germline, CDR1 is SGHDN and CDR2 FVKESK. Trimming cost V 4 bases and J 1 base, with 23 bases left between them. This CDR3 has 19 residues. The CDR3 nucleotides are TGTGCCAGCAGCCCCCGCGGGAATCGGGGGGCCTATTCCTACAATGAGCAGTTCTTC. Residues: CASSPRGNRGAYSYNEQFF.

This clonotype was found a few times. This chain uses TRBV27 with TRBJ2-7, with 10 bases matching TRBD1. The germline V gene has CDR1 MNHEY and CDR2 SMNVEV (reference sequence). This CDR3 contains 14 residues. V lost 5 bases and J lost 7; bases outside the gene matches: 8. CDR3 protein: CASSADRGLGEQYF. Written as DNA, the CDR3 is TGTGCCAGCAGTGCCGACAGGGGGCTCGGGGAGCAGTACTTC.

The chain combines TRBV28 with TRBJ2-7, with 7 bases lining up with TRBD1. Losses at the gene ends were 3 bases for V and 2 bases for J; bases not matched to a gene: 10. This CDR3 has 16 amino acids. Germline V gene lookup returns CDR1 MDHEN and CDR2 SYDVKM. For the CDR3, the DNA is TGTGCCAGCAGTTTCCTTACGTCGAGGGGGCCCTACGAGCAGTACTTC. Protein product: CASSFLTSRGPYEQYF.

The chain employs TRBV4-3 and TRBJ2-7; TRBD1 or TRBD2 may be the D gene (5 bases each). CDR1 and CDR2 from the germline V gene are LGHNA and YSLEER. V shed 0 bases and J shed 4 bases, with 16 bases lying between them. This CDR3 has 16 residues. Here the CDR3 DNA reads TGCGCCAGCAGCCAAGATTGGGGGACGGATCTATACGAGCAGTACTTC. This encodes CASSQDWGTDLYEQYF.

Written as DNA, the CDR3 is TGTGCCAGCAGCTTAGGGGGGGAGCACGAGCAGTACTTC. This encodes CASSLGGEHEQYF. The chain employs TRBV9 and TRBJ2-7; possible D gene TRBD2, 7 bases. This CDR3 is built from 13 residues. From germline, CDR1 is SGDLS and CDR2 YYNGEE. V lost 4 bases and J 5 bases, leaving 13 bases between the germline ends.

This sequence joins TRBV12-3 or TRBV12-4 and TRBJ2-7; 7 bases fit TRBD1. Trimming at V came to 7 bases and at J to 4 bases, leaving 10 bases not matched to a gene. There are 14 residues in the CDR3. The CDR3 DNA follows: TGTGCCAGCACCCAGACAGGGCTGTTTTACGAGCAGTACTTC. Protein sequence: CASTQTGLFYEQYF.

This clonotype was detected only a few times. CDR3 DNA: TGCGCCAGCAGCCAAGATGTGGGGGCCAACGAGCAGTACTTC. The encoded protein is CASSQDVGANEQYF. The V call is TRBV4-1, the J call TRBJ2-7; D perhaps matches TRBD1 (6 bases). Germline loops: CDR1 MGHRA, CDR2 YSYEKL. This CDR3 spans 14 amino acids. Trimming removed 0 bases at V and 5 bases at J, with 11 bases between.

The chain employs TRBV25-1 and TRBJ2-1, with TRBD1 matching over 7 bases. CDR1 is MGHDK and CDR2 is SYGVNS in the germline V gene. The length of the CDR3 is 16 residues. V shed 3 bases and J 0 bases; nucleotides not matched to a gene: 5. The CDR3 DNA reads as TGTGCCAGCAGTGAGAGAGACAGGGCCTCCTACAATGAGCAGTTCTTC. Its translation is CASSERDRASYNEQFF. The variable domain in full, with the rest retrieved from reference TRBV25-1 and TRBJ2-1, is EADIYQTPRYLVIGTGKKITLECSQTMGHDKMYWYQQDPGMELHLIHYSYGVNSTEKGDLSSESTVSRIRTEHFPLTLESARPSHTSQYLCASSERDRASYNEQFFGPGTRLTVL.

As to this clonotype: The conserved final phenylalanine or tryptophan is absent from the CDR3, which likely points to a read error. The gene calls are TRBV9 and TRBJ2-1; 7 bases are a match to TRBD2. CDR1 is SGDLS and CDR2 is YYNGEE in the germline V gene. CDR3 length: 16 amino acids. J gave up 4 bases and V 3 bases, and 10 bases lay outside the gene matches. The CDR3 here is CASSGLGGGGYNEQFC. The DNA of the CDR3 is TGTGCCAGCAGCGGCTTGGGCGGGGGTGGGTACAATGAGCAGTTCTGC.

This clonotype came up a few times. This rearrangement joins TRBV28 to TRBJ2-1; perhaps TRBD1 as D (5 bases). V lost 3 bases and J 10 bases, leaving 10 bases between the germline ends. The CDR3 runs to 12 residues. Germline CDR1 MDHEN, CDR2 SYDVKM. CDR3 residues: CASSLGRIEQFF. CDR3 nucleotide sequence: TGTGCCAGCAGTTTGGGGCGGATAGAGCAGTTCTTC.

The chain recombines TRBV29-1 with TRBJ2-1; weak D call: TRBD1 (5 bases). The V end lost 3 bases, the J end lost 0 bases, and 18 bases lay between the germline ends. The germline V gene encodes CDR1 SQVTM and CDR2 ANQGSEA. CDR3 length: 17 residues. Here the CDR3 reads CSVDQKGVPSSYNEQFF. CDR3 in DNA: TGCAGCGTTGACCAGAAAGGGGTCCCGAGCTCCTACAATGAGCAGTTCTTC.

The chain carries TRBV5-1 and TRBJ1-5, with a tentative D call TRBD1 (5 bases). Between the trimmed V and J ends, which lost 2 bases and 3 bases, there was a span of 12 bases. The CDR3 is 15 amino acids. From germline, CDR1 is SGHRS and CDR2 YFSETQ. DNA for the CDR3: TGCGCCAGCAGCTTTTCCCCGGGGGACAATCAGCCCCAGCATTTT. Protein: CASSFSPGDNQPQHF.

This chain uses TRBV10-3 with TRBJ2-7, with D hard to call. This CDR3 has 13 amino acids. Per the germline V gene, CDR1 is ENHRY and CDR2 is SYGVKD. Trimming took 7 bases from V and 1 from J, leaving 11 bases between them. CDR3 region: CAIIRGRSYEQYF. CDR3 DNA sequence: TGTGCCATCATCCGTGGCCGTTCCTACGAGCAGTACTTC.

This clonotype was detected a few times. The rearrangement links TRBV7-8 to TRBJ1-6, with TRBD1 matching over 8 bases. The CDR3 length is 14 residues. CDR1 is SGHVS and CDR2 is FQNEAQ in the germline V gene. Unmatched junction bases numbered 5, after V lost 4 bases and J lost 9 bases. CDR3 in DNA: TGTGCCAGCAGCTCGCACAGGGGGGGTTCACCCCTCCACTTT. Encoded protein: CASSSHRGGSPLHF. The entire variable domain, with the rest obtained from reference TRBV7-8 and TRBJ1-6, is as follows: GAGVSQSPRYKVAKRGQDVALRCDPISGHVSLFWYQQALGQGPEFLTYFQNEAQLDKSGLPSDRFFAERPEGSVSTLKIQRTQQEDSAVYLCASSSHRGGSPLHFGNGTRLTVT.

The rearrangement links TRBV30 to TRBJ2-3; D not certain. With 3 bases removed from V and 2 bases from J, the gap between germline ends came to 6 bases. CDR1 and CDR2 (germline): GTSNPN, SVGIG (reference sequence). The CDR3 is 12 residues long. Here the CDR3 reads CAWRGYTDTQYF. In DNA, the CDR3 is TGTGCCTGGAGAGGGTACACAGATACGCAGTATTTT.

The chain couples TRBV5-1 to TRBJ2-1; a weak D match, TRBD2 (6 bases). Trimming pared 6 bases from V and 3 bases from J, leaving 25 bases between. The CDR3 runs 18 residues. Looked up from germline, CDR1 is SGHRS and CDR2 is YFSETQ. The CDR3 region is CASNQWDGGLELYNEQFF. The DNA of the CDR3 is TGCGCCAGCAACCAATGGGATGGGGGGTTAGAGCTCTACAATGAGCAGTTCTTC.

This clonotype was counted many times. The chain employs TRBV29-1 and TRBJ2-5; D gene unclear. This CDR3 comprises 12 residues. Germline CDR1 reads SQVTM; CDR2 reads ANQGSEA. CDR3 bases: TGCAACCTACAGTGTTTCCAAGAGACCCAGTACTTC. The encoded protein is CNLQCFQETQYF.

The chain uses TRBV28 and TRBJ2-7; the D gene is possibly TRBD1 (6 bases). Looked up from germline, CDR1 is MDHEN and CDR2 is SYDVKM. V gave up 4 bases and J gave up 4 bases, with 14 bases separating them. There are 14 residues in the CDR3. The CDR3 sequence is CASSSVQGLYEQYF. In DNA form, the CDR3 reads TGTGCCAGCAGTTCTGTTCAGGGGTTGTACGAGCAGTACTTC.

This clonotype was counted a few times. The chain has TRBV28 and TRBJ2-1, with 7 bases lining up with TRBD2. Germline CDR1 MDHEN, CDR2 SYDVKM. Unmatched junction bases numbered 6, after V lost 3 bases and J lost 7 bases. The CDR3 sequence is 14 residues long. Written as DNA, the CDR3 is TGTGCCAGCAGTTTGAGACTAGCCCCTAATGAGCAGTTCTTC. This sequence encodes CASSLRLAPNEQFF.

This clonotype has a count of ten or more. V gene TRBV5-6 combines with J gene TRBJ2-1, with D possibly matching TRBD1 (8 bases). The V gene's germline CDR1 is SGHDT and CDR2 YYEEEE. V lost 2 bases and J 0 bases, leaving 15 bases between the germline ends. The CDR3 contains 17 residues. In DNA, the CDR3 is TGTGCCAGCAGCTTCAGGGGGCGCGGGGGCTCCTACAATGAGCAGTTCTTC. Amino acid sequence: CASSFRGRGGSYNEQFF.

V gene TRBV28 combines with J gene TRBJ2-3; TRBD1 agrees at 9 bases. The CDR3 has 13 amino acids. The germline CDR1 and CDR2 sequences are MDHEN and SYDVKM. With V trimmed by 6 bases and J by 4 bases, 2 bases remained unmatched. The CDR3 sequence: CASSTGGPDTQYF. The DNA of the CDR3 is TGTGCCAGCAGCACAGGGGGCCCAGATACGCAGTATTTT.

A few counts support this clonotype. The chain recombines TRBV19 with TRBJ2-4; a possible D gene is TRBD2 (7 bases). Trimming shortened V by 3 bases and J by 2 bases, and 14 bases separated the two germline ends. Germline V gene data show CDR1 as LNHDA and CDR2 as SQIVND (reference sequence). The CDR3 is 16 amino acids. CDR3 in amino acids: CASSISGGRTKNIQYF. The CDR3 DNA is TGTGCCAGTAGTATCTCGGGGGGCAGGACCAAAAACATTCAGTACTTC. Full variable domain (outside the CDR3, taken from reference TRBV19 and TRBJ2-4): DGGITQSPKYLFRKEGQNVTLSCEQNLNHDAMYWYRQDPGQGLRLIYYSQIVNDFQKGDIAEGYSVSREKKESFPLTVTSAQKNPTAFYLCASSISGGRTKNIQYFGAGTRLSVL.